Below, one T cell receptor (beta chain) is given with its context. The data are from a study of control samples from healthy donors and cancer patients. In germline, CDR1 is SEHNR, CDR2 FQNEAQ (reference sequence). V dropped 8 bases and J dropped 9 bases, with 14 bases sitting between them. The CDR3 covers 12 residues. Generated by immunoSEQ multiplex PCR, the TCRdb table keeps only in-frame clones and is missing some. The sample holds about 85,000 clones, about 88% seen once. Sequencing was carried out using blood. The clonotype was recovered from a woman aged 55 to 70 in good health. The rearrangement uses TRBV7-9 and TRBJ1-5; D not certain. CDR3 bases: TGTGCCAGCGGGAGCGACCAAAGGCCCCAGCATTTT. Translating it yields CASGSDQRPQHF.